This T cell receptor (beta chain) comes out of a study of T-cell reconstitution after alpha-beta-depleted transplantation in children. General observations from the study: At around two months after transplant, the alpha-beta T cells were reportedly derived from several hundred expanded clones that came from non-depleted graft cells. TCRbeta diversity was high at day 60 in some patients (a result of surviving recipient T cells and thymic progenitors). One year post-transplant, T-cell counts and diversity were largely derived from T cells produced anew.

The CDR3 contains 15 residues. A library of TCRbeta sequences, prepared with unique molecular identifiers, was generated. From the PCR reads, TCRdb called clonotypes with MiXCR, one entry per CDR3 protein. The sample includes some 110,000 distinct CDR3 sequences, 9% to 12% seen only once; the top ten take less than 40%. Of note for this clonotype: Its antigen is still unknown. The junction and the germline gene differ at one end; a read error may be behind it.

The specimen was PBMCs, collected before TCRalphabeta/CD19-depleted stem cell transplant. This sequence originates from a boy aged 2 to 10 with acute lymphoblastic leukemia, due to receive a stem cell transplant. The gene calls are TRBV12-3 or TRBV12-4 and TRBJ2-3; 11 positions agree with TRBD2. CDR3 sequence: CASSIAGGRQDTQYF. The CDR3 coding sequence is TGTGCCAGCAGTATAGCGGGAGGGCGGCAAGATACGCAGTATTTT.